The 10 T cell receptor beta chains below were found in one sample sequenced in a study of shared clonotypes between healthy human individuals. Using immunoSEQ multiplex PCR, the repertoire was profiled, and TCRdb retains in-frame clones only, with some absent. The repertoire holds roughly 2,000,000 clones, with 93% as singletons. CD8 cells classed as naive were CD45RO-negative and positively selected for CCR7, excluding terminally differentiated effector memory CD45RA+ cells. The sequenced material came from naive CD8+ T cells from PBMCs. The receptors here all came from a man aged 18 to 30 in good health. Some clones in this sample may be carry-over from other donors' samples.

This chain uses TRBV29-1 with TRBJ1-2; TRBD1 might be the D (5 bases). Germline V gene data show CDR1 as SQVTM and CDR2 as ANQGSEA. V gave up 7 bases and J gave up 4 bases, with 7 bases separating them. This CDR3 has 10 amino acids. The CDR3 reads CSDDSYGYTF. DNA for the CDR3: TGCAGCGATGACAGCTATGGCTACACCTTC. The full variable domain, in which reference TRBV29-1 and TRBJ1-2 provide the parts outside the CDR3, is SAVISQKPSRDICQRGTSLTIQCQVDSQVTMMFWYRQQPGQSLTLIATANQGSEATYESGFVIDKFPISRPNLTFSTLTVSNMSPEDSSIYLCSDDSYGYTFGSGTRLTVV.

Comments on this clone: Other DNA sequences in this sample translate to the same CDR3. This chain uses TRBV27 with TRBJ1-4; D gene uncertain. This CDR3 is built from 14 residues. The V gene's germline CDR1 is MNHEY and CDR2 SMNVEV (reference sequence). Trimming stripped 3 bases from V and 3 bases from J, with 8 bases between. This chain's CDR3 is CASSFGGSNEKLFF. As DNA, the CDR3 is TGTGCCAGCAGTTTTGGTGGCTCTAATGAAAAACTGTTTTTT.

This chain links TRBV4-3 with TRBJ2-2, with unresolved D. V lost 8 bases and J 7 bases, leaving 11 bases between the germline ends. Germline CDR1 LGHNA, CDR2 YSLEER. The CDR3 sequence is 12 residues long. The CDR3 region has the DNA TGCGCCAGCGCGATCAAAGGCGGGGAGCTGTTTTTT. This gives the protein CASAIKGGELFF.

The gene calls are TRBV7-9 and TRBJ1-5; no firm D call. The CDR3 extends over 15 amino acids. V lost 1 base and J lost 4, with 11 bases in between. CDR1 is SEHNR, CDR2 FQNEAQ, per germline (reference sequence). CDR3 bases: TGTGCCAGCAGCTTAGGGGAGTGGAATAATCAGCCCCAGCATTTT. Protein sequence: CASSLGEWNNQPQHF. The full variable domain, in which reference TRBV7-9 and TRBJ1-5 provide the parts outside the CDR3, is DTGVSQNPRHKITKRGQNVTFRCDPISEHNRLYWYRQTLGQGPEFLTYFQNEAQLEKSRLLSDRFSAERPKGSFSTLEIQRTEQGDSAMYLCASSLGEWNNQPQHFGDGTRLSIL.

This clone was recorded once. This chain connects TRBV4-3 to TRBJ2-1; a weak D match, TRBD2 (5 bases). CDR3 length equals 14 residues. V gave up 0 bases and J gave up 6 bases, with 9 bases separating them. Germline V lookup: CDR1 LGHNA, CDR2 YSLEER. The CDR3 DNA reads TGCGCCAGCAGCCAAGAGGACTGGCTCAATGAGCAGTTCTTC. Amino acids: CASSQEDWLNEQFF.

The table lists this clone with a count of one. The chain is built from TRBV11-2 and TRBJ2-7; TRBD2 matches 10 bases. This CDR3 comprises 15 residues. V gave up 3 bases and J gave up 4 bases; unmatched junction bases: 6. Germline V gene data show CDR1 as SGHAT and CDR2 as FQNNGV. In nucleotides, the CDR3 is TGTGCCAGCAGCTTCCCGGGACTAGCGAGATACGAGCAGTACTTC. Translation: CASSFPGLARYEQYF.

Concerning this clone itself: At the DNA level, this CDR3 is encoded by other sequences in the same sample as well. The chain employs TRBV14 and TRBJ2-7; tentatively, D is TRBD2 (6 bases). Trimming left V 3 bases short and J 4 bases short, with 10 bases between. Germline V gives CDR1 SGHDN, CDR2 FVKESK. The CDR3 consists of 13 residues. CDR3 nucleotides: TGTGCCAGCAGCCAGCGGGGATCGTACGAGCAGTACTTC. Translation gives CASSQRGSYEQYF. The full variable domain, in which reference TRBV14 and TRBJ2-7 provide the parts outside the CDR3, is EAGVTQFPSHSVIEKGQTVTLRCDPISGHDNLYWYRRVMGKEIKFLLHFVKESKQDESGMPNNRFLAERTGGTYSTLKVQPAELEDSGVYFCASSQRGSYEQYFGPGTRLTVT.

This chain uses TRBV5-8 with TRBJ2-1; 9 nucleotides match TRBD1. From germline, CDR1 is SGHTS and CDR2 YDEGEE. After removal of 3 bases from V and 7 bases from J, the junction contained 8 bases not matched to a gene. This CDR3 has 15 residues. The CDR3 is CASSYRDRVLNEQFF. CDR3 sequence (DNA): TGTGCCAGCAGCTACCGGGACAGGGTCCTGAATGAGCAGTTCTTC.

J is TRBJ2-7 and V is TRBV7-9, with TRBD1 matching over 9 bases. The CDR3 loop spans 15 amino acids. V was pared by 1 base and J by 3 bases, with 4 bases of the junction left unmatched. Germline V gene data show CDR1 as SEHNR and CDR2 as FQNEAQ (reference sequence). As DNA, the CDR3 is TGTGCCAGCAGCTTAGGGGACAGGGAGATCTACGAGCAGTACTTC. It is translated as CASSLGDREIYEQYF. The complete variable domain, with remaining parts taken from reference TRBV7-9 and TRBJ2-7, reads DTGVSQNPRHKITKRGQNVTFRCDPISEHNRLYWYRQTLGQGPEFLTYFQNEAQLEKSRLLSDRFSAERPKGSFSTLEIQRTEQGDSAMYLCASSLGDREIYEQYFGPGTRLTVT.

CDR3 sequence: CASSLYGRGTGELFF. CDR3 sequence (DNA): TGTGCCAGCAGCTTATACGGGAGAGGCACCGGGGAGCTGTTTTTT. This chain links TRBV7-6 with TRBJ2-2; weak D call: TRBD2 (6 bases). CDR1 is SGHVS and CDR2 is FNYEAQ in the germline V gene. Trimming removed 2 bases at V and 4 bases at J, with 11 bases between. CDR3 size: 15 residues.